This TCR beta chain stems from a study of memory CD4+ T cells and cytomegalovirus serostatus. The study, taken as a whole, reports: Each of approximately 61 CMV-associated TCRbeta sequences occurred in one to five individuals.

TCRdb keeps only in-frame clones here, not all; method: immunoSEQ multiplex PCR. Seen here are over 65,000 clones, less than 90% observed once, and the top ten hold 0.78%. The sort gate was single viable CD3+CD4+CD8-CD45RO+ cells for memory CD4+ T cells. Worth noting for this clone: Its target is unknown.

The sequencing sample was made of memory CD4+ T cells from blood. This receptor was taken from an adult in good health and CMV-seronegative.

CDR3 sequence: CASSDMWGSSPLHF. The CDR3 coding sequence is TGTGCCAGCAGTGATATGTGGGGAAGTTCACCCCTCCACTTT. The V call is TRBV2, the J call TRBJ1-6, with D uncertain. Germline values: CDR1 SNHLY, CDR2 FYNNEI. The CDR3 runs 14 residues. V was pared by 3 bases and J by 9 bases, with 12 bases between.